The clone carrying this T cell receptor beta chain is a singleton in its sample. Its antigen is unidentified. The sample comes from a study of cytomegalovirus exposure and HLA in healthy donors. Use of 60 Vbeta and 13 Jbeta primers characterized the PCR. TCRdb's table, derived via immunoSEQ multiplex PCR, lists solely in-frame clones and lacks some. The data show 24,000 or so clones, approximately 75% seen once. The study's findings and limits: Within the data, a cluster of highly shared sequence variants was likely a sequencing artifact.

Trimming removed 3 bases at V and 1 base at J, with 8 bases between. Looked up from germline, CDR1 is KGHSH and CDR2 is LQKENI. The CDR3 is made up of 14 amino acids. Sequenced material: PBMCs. The chain carries TRBV18 and TRBJ2-3; D unclear. This TCR derives from a male donor in good health and CMV-seronegative. Here the CDR3 reads CASSPLSGTDTQYF. DNA of the CDR3: TGTGCCAGCTCACCCTTGTCCGGCACAGATACGCAGTATTTT. Full variable domain (outside the CDR3, taken from reference TRBV18 and TRBJ2-3): NAGVMQNPRHLVRRRGQEARLRCSPMKGHSHVYWYRQLPEEGLKFMVYLQKENIIDESGMPKERFSAEFPKEGPSILRIQQVVRGDSAAYFCASSPLSGTDTQYFGPGTRLTVL.